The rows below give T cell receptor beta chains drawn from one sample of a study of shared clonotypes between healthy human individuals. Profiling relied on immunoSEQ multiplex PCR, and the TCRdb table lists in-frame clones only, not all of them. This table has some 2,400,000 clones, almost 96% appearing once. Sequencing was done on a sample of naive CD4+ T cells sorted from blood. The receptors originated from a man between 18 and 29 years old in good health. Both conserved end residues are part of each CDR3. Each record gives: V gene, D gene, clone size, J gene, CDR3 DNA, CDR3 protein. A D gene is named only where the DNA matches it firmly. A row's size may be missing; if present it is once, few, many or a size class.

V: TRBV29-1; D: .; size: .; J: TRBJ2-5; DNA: TGCAGCGTTGTCCACACAGGACGCCAAGAGACCCAGTACTTC; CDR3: CSVVHTGRQETQYF
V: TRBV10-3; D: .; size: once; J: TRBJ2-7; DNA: TGTGCCATCAGTATGACAGGCTACGAGCAGTACTTC; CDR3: CAISMTGYEQYF
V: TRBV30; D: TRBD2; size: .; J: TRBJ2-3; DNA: TGTGCCTGGAGACTAGCGGGGACCACAGATACGCAGTATTTT; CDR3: CAWRLAGTTDTQYF
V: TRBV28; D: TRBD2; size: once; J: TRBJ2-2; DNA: TGTGCCAGCAGTTTAGCAGGACTAGCGGGGCGGACCGGGGAGCTGTTTTTT; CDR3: CASSLAGLAGRTGELFF
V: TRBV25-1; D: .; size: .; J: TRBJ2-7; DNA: TGTGCCAGCAGCCCAAGGGGCGGGATCTACGAGCAGTACTTC; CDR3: CASSPRGGIYEQYF
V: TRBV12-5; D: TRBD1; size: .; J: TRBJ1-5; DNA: TGTGCTAGTGGTGGACAGGGTTTAAGCAATCAGCCCCAGCATTTT; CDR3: CASGGQGLSNQPQHF
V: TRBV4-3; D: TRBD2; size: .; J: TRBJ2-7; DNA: TGCGCCAGCAGCCAGGAGGGACTAGCGGGAGTGTACGAGCAGTACTTC; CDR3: CASSQEGLAGVYEQYF
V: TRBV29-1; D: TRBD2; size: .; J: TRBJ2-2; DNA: TGCAGCGTTGAAGGGGCGGGAGTTCCCACCGGGGAGCTGTTTTTT; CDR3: CSVEGAGVPTGELFF
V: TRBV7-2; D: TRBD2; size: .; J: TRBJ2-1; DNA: TGTGCCAGCAGGTTAGCGGGGGGGCTAGGGAATGAGCAGTTCTTC; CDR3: CASRLAGGLGNEQFF
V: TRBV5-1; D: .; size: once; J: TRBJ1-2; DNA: TGCGCCAGCAGCTTCACAGGGCTGGAGGGCTACACCTTC; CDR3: CASSFTGLEGYTF
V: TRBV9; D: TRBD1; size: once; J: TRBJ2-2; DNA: TGTGCCAGCAGCCTGACCGGGACAGGGGGCACCGGGGAGCTGTTTTTT; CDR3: CASSLTGTGGTGELFF
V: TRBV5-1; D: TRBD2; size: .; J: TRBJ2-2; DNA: TGCGCCAGCAGCTTGGGGGCTAGCGGGAGCTTCGGGGAGCTGTTTTTT; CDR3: CASSLGASGSFGELFF
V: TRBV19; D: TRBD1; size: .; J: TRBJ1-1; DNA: TGTGCCAGTCCTGGGGCAGGGGGCATGAACACTGAAGCTTTCTTT; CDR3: CASPGAGGMNTEAFF
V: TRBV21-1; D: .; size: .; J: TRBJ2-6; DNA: TGTGCCAGCAGCAAAGCACGTAGACAGGTTGGTCGTGACGGTCCCTCTGGGGCCAACGTCCTGACTTTC; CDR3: CASSKARRQVGRDGPSGANVLTF
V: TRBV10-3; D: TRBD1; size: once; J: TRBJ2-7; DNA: TGTGCCATCACTGACAGGGGGTACGAGCAGTACTTC; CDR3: CAITDRGYEQYF
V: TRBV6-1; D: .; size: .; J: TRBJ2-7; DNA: TGTGCCAGCAGTGACTTAGAATACGAGCAGTACTTC; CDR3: CASSDLEYEQYF
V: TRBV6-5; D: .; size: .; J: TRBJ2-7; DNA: TGTGCCAGCAGCGGCGTTCCTCACTACGAGCAGTACTTC; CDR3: CASSGVPHYEQYF
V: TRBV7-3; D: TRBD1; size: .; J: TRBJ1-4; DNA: TGTGCCAGCAGCATGGCCGGGACAGGGGATGAAAAACTGTTTTTT; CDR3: CASSMAGTGDEKLFF
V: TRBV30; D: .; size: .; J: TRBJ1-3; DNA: TGTGCCTGGAGTCTCGGAGGGCCTACTGGAAACACCATATATTTT; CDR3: CAWSLGGPTGNTIYF
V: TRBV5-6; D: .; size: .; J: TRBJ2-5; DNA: TGTGCCAGCAGCTTGCGGCCGGGAGAGACCCAGTACTTC; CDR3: CASSLRPGETQYF
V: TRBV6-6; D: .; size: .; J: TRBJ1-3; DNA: TGTGCCAGCAGTTACACAGCGTCCGTCTCTGGAAACACCATATATTTT; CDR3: CASSYTASVSGNTIYF
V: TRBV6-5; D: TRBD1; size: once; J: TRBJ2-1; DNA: TGTGCCAGCAGCCGACCGGGACAGGGTATCGGTGAGCAGTTCTTC; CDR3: CASSRPGQGIGEQFF
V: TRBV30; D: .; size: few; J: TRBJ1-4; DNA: TGTGCCTGGATTGGCGAACTGTTTTTT; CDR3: CAWIGELFF
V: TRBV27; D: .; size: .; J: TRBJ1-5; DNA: TGTGCCAGCAGTCCCAGGGCAGTTGGGCGAGGGGATAGTCAGCCCCAGCATTTT; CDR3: CASSPRAVGRGDSQPQHF
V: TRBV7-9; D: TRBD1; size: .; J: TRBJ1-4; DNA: TGTGCCAGCAGTTCGACAGGGGGATCTTGGGAAAAACTGTTTTTT; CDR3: CASSSTGGSWEKLFF
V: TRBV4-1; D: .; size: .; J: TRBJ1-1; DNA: TGCGCCAGCAGCCAACGGGGAGGGCCCATGAACACTGAAGCTTTCTTT; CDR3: CASSQRGGPMNTEAFF
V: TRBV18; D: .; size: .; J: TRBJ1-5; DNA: TGTGCCAGCTCCCAGAGGGGGGCAGGGGATCAGCCCCAGCATTTT; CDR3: CASSQRGAGDQPQHF
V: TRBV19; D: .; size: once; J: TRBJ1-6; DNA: TGTGCCAGTAGTATGATTGACAAGAAGGGATCACCCCTCCACTTT; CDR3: CASSMIDKKGSPLHF
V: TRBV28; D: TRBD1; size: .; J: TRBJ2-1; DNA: TGTGCCAGCAGTTCCGACAGGGGAATCAATGAGCAGTTCTTC; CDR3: CASSSDRGINEQFF
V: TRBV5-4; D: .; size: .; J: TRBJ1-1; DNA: TGTGCCAGCAGCTTGGGAGGGGCGAACACTGAAGCTTTCTTT; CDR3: CASSLGGANTEAFF
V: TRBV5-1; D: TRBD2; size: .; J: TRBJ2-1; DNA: TGCGCCAGCAGCTTGGGGACTAGCGGGCTATTCAATGAGCAGTTCTTC; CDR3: CASSLGTSGLFNEQFF
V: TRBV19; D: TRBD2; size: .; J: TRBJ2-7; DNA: TGTGCCAGTAGCGGGACTAATGTTTACGAGCAGTACTTC; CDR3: CASSGTNVYEQYF
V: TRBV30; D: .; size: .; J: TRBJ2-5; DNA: TGTGCCTGGAGTCCAGAAGAGACCCAGTACTTC; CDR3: CAWSPEETQYF
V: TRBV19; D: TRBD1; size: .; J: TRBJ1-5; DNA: TGTGCCAGTAGAATCGGTGGGACAGGGGGAAATCAGCCCCAGCATTTT; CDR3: CASRIGGTGGNQPQHF
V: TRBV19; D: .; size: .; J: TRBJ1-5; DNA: TGTGCCAGTAGTATCACAGGCTTGAGGGATCAGCCCCAGCATTTT; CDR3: CASSITGLRDQPQHF
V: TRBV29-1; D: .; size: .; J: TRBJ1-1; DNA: TGCAGCGCCGGTGGGGCGAACACTGAAGCTTTCTTT; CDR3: CSAGGANTEAFF
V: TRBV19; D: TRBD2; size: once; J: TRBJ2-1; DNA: TGTGCCAGTAGCCAAACTAGCGGGGGGTATGTTGAGCAGTTCTTC; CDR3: CASSQTSGGYVEQFF
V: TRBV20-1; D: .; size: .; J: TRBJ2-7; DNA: TGCAGTGCCTACACAGGGCCTGAGCAGTACTTC; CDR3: CSAYTGPEQYF
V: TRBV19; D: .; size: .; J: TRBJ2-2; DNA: TGTGCCAGTAGTATTGGGGGCTCGAAGTCTAACACCGGGGAGCTGTTTTTT; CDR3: CASSIGGSKSNTGELFF
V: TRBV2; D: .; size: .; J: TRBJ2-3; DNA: TGTGCCAGCAGTTGGAGCACAGATACGCAGTATTTT; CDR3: CASSWSTDTQYF
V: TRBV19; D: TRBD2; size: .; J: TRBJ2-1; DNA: TGTGCCAGTAGCCCTAGCGGGAGGGCGTCCTACAATGAGCAGTTCTTC; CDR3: CASSPSGRASYNEQFF
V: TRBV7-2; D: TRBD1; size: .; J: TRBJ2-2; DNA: TGTGCCAGCAGCTTAGCGCTTGGACAGGGGACTAACACCGGGGAGCTGTTTTTT; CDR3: CASSLALGQGTNTGELFF
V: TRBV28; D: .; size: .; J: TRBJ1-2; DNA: TGTGCCAGCAGTTCAAGAGGGGCGGGCAGCGGTGCCTATGGCTACACCTTC; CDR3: CASSSRGAGSGAYGYTF
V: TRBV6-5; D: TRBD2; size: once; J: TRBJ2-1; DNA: TGTGCCAGCAGTTGGACTAGCGGGAGGGCGAGGAATGAGCAGTTCTTC; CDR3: CASSWTSGRARNEQFF
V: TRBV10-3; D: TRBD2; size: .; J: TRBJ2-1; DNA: TGTGCCATCAGTGAGACGTCGGGGACTAACTCCTACAATGAGCAGTTCTTC; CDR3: CAISETSGTNSYNEQFF
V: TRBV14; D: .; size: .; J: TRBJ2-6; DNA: TGTGCCAGCAGCCCCGGGGCCAACGTCCTGACTTTC; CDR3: CASSPGANVLTF
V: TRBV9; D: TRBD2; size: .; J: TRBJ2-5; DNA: TGTGCCAGCAGCGTAGGGCGGGGGGGAATCCAAGAGACCCAGTACTTC; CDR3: CASSVGRGGIQETQYF
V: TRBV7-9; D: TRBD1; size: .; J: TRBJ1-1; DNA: TGTGCCAGCAGCTCCGGACAGGGGCTCGCTGAAGCTTTCTTT; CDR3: CASSSGQGLAEAFF
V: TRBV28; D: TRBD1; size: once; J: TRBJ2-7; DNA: TGTGCCAGCAGGGCCGGGACAGGGGGCTTGTACGAGCAGTACTTC; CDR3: CASRAGTGGLYEQYF
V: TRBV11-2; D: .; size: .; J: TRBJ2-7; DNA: TGTGCCAGTCGCCCGAGGGGGGGGTCCTACGAGCAGTACTTC; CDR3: CASRPRGGSYEQYF
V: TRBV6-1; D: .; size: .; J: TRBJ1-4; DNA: TGTGCCAGCAGTTTTGGAGGAAGTGCTAATGAAAAACTGTTTTTT; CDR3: CASSFGGSANEKLFF
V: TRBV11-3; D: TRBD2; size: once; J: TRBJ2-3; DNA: TGTGCCAGCAGCCTCCGGACTAGCGGGAGTACAGATACGCAGTATTTT; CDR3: CASSLRTSGSTDTQYF
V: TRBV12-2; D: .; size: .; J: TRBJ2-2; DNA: TGTGCAAGTCGCTTAGGGCCTCAACAATACGGGGAGCTGTTTTTT; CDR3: CASRLGPQQYGELFF